This TCR beta chain was recorded in a study of T cells in localized non-small cell lung cancer. Points from the study as a whole: Uninvolved adjacent lung had higher T cell clonality than tumor and all other tissues. Investigators sequenced only a single tumor region, leaving heterogeneity possible.

Measured with immunoSEQ multiplex PCR; TCRdb has only the in-frame clones, and not every one. Among roughly 1,500 clones listed, 30% to 40% were seen once. Trimming at V came to 0 bases and at J to 5 bases, leaving 3 bases not matched to a gene. The CDR3 is made up of 14 amino acids. Germline V gene sequence: CDR1 ENHRY, CDR2 SYGVKD. A note on this clone: Its antigen remains unidentified.

The gene calls are TRBV10-3 and TRBJ2-7; 8 bases align to TRBD1. The clonotype comes from a man between 40 and 70 years old with stage I lung adenocarcinoma. Material: normal lung tissue next to the tumor, obtained before any cancer treatment. In nucleotides, the CDR3 is TGTGCCATCAGTGAGTCTTTGGACAGGGACGAGCAGTACTTC. This sequence encodes CAISESLDRDEQYF.